Each of the 31 T cell receptor beta chains below was sequenced from the same sample in a study of blood T cell repertoires in COVID-19. Here immunoSEQ multiplex PCR was the method, and the copy in TCRdb shows in-frame clones only, minus some. Seen here are some 250,000 clones, 81% observed once, and the top ten hold around 2.9%. Sequencing was carried out using peripheral blood. The receptors derive from a woman aged 60-70 years with active or convalescent COVID-19.

V is TRBV10-2 and J is TRBJ1-1; D is unresolved. The germline V and J ends were trimmed by 7 bases and 2 bases, with 11 bases remaining between them. From germline, CDR1 is WSHSY and CDR2 SAAADI. This CDR3 has 13 amino acids. DNA for the CDR3: TGCGCCAGCACGCCGGGATATAACACTGAAGCTTTCTTT. It specifies CASTPGYNTEAFF.

In the case of this clone: At one end the junction does not follow the germline gene, possibly because of a read error. The chain recombines TRBV15 with TRBJ1-2, with 7 bases matching TRBD1. The CDR3 sequence is 14 residues long. Germline V gene sequence: CDR1 LNHNV, CDR2 YYDKDF (reference sequence). For the CDR3, the DNA is TGTGCCACCAGCGGAGATGGGACAGCATATGGCTACACCTTC. Amino acids: CATSGDGTAYGYTF.

This chain connects TRBV4-3 to TRBJ2-1, with 7 bases lining up with TRBD2. This CDR3 has 18 amino acids. CDR1 and CDR2 (germline): LGHNA, YSLEER. V dropped 0 bases and J dropped 4; count of bases not matched to a gene: 12. This CDR3 is CASSQDRGAGVVYNEQFF. In nucleotides, the CDR3 is TGCGCCAGCAGCCAAGATAGGGGTGCGGGGGTGGTATACAATGAGCAGTTCTTC.

The CDR3 bases are TGCAGCGTGGCTTCGACAGGGGGCTATGAGACCCAGTACTTC. It is translated as CSVASTGGYETQYF. The chain uses TRBV29-1 and TRBJ2-5; 10 bases agree with TRBD1. Germline V CDR1 and CDR2: SQVTM, ANQGSEA. J was trimmed by 5 bases and V by 6 bases; bases with no gene match: 9. The CDR3 runs 14 residues.

V gene TRBV14 combines with J gene TRBJ1-6, with 10 bases fitting TRBD1. Trimming at V came to 4 bases and at J to 9 bases, leaving 6 bases not matched to a gene. The germline gives CDR1 SGHDN, CDR2 FVKESK. CDR3 length: 15 residues. In nucleotides, the CDR3 is TGTGCCAGCAGCCGCCGACAGGGGGCGAGTTCACCCCTCCACTTT. It specifies CASSRRQGASSPLHF.

The DNA for the CDR3 is TGTGCCAGCAGCTTAAACGGGGGTCAGCCCCAGCATTTT. Translation: CASSLNGGQPQHF. The chain is built from TRBV7-3 and TRBJ1-5, with D maybe TRBD1 (5 bases). The germline CDR1 and CDR2 sequences are SGHTA and FQGTGA. Trimming stripped 1 base from V and 6 bases from J, with 7 bases between. The CDR3 length is 13 residues.

The rearrangement joins TRBV19 to TRBJ1-6; 8 bases are a match to TRBD1. The CDR3 has 15 residues. Germline values: CDR1 LNHDA, CDR2 SQIVND (reference sequence). Germline trimming cut 6 bases from V and 9 bases from J; bases unmatched to any gene: 10. This CDR3 is CASSSRTGGGSPLHF. Written as DNA, the CDR3 is TGTGCCAGTAGCTCTCGCACAGGGGGTGGTTCACCCCTCCACTTT.

The chain carries TRBV9 and TRBJ2-4, with D unclear. CDR1 is SGDLS and CDR2 is YYNGEE in the germline V gene. CDR3 length: 13 amino acids. V was cut by 1 base and J by 6 bases, with 8 bases left in between. The chain's CDR3 is CASSVSSGNIQYF. The CDR3 DNA follows: TGTGCCAGCAGCGTAAGCTCCGGAAACATTCAGTACTTC.

The rearrangement joins TRBV10-2 to TRBJ2-7; 14 bases agree with TRBD2. V dropped 6 bases and J dropped 2; count of bases not matched to a gene: 9. The CDR3 has 17 residues. The germline V gene encodes CDR1 WSHSY and CDR2 SAAADI. CDR3 residues: CASSPPGLAGAAYEQYF. As DNA, the CDR3 is TGCGCCAGCAGCCCTCCGGGACTAGCGGGGGCCGCCTACGAGCAGTACTTC.

The V gene is TRBV5-1, the J gene TRBJ2-7; no definite D call. Per the germline V gene, CDR1 is SGHRS and CDR2 is YFSETQ. Trimming left V 0 bases short and J 6 bases short, with 10 bases between. The CDR3 is 13 amino acids. The CDR3 loop reads CASSLGPGGEQYF. CDR3 DNA sequence: TGCGCCAGCAGCTTGGGTCCGGGTGGCGAGCAGTACTTC.

Here the CDR3 reads CASSIRGQRTYEQYF. DNA for the CDR3: TGTGCCAGTAGTATAAGGGGACAGAGAACCTACGAGCAGTACTTC. The gene calls are TRBV19 and TRBJ2-7, with 7 bases identical to TRBD1. Trimming cost V 2 bases and J 2 bases; bases outside gene matches: 6. Germline lookup yields CDR1 LNHDA and CDR2 SQIVND (reference sequence). The CDR3 covers 15 residues.

The rearrangement links TRBV4-3 to TRBJ1-2; TRBD1 matches 7 bases. The CDR3 has 15 amino acids. Germline trimming cut 1 base from V and 1 base from J; bases unmatched to any gene: 3. The germline V gene encodes CDR1 LGHNA and CDR2 YSLEER. CDR3 region: CASSQGQGVNYGYTF. CDR3 DNA sequence: TGCGCCAGCAGCCAAGGACAGGGCGTTAACTATGGCTACACCTTC.

A note on this clone: A much bigger clone sits one base away, suggesting this may be a read error. This sequence joins TRBV2 and TRBJ1-1, with 7 positions matching TRBD1. CDR1 is SNHLY and CDR2 is FYNNEI in the germline V gene. This CDR3 is built from 12 residues. Trimming removed 5 bases from V and 6 bases from J; junction bases left unmatched: 3. The chain's CDR3 is CASSYRGAEAFF. The CDR3 DNA sequence: TGTGCCAGCAGTTACAGGGGCGCTGAAGCTTTCTTT.

V is TRBV5-1 and J is TRBJ1-2, with 7 bases matching TRBD1. Unmatched junction bases numbered 9, after V lost 3 bases and J lost 4 bases. The CDR3 has 15 amino acids. The germline V gene has CDR1 SGHRS and CDR2 YFSETQ. The CDR3 DNA sequence: TGCGCCAGCAGCTCCGGATCGACAGGGATCTATGGCTACACCTTC. It translates to CASSSGSTGIYGYTF. The full variable domain, its missing parts supplied by reference TRBV5-1 and TRBJ1-2, is KAGVTQTPRYLIKTRGQQVTLSCSPISGHRSVSWYQQTPGQGLQFLFEYFSETQRNKGNFPGRFSGRQFSNSRSEMNVSTLELGDSALYLCASSSGSTGIYGYTFGSGTRLTVV.

This rearrangement joins TRBV3-1 (or the pseudogene TRBV3-2) to TRBJ2-3; D perhaps matches TRBD1 (5 bases). Germline assignment: CDR1 LGHDT and CDR2 YNNKEL (reference sequence). Trimming shortened V by 1 base and J by 1 base, and 9 bases separated the two germline ends. This CDR3 is built from 15 residues. The DNA for the CDR3 is TGTGCCAGCAGCCAAGGTTCCAGGGGCACAGATACGCAGTATTTT. Translating gives CASSQGSRGTDTQYF.

V and J are TRBV7-9 and TRBJ2-7; D ambiguous. Trimming shortened V by 1 base and J by 5 bases, and 15 bases separated the two germline ends. Germline V gene data show CDR1 as SEHNR and CDR2 as FQNEAQ (reference sequence). This CDR3 has 15 amino acids. The CDR3 loop is CASSLGALKRNEQYF. The CDR3 DNA follows: TGTGCCAGCAGCTTAGGAGCGTTAAAAAGGAACGAGCAGTACTTC.

This clone was detected only once. The chain couples TRBV6-1 to TRBJ2-3; D is ambiguous. With 2 bases removed from V and 3 bases from J, the gap between germline ends came to 15 bases. The germline CDR1 and CDR2 sequences are MNHNS and SASEGT. The CDR3 loop spans 16 amino acids. CDR3 region: CASSEMTVQRTDTQYF. The DNA of the CDR3 is TGTGCCAGCAGTGAAATGACTGTACAAAGGACAGATACGCAGTATTTT.

The V gene is TRBV29-1, the J gene TRBJ2-7; a possible D gene is TRBD1 (5 bases). CDR3 size: 13 residues. Germline CDR1 and CDR2: SQVTM and ANQGSEA. V was pared by 4 bases and J by 2 bases, with 12 bases between. As DNA, the CDR3 is TGCAGCGTTGGAACCGACAGCCCCTACGAGCAGTACTTC. Translating gives CSVGTDSPYEQYF.

Notes on this clone: Other DNA variants within this sample encode the same CDR3. The rearrangement uses TRBV19 and TRBJ2-1; 10 bases are shared with TRBD2. Germline V CDR1 and CDR2: LNHDA, SQIVND (reference sequence). Trimming took 6 bases from V and 2 from J; bases not matched to a gene: 1. The CDR3 loop spans 14 amino acids. The CDR3 here is CASSTSGAYNEQFF. The CDR3 DNA reads as TGTGCCAGTAGCACTAGCGGGGCCTACAATGAGCAGTTCTTC.

This clone was recorded once. This sequence joins TRBV9 and TRBJ2-5; 13 bases line up with TRBD2. CDR1 SGDLS and CDR2 YYNGEE come from the germline V gene. This CDR3 comprises 16 residues. The junction had 5 bases not matched to a gene; V was cut back by 4 bases and J by 2 bases. CDR3 sequence reads: CASSPRLAGGQETQYF. The DNA of the CDR3 is TGTGCCAGCAGCCCCCGACTAGCGGGGGGACAAGAGACCCAGTACTTC.

The rearrangement links TRBV9 to TRBJ2-3, with a weak D call TRBD2 (7 bases). Germline CDR1 reads SGDLS; CDR2 reads YYNGEE. CDR3 size: 17 residues. Trimming left V 0 bases short and J 5 bases short, with 19 bases between. Written as DNA, the CDR3 is TGTGCCAGCAGCGTAGCCCCTTTGGGGGGGGCCGGAGATACGCAGTATTTT. Protein: CASSVAPLGGAGDTQYF.

The gene calls are TRBV6-1 and TRBJ1-2; 7 nucleotides match TRBD1. The germline CDR1 and CDR2 sequences are MNHNS and SASEGT. J was trimmed by 6 bases and V by 3 bases; bases with no gene match: 7. The length of the CDR3 is 14 residues. The CDR3 loop reads CASSDPTGVNGYTF. The CDR3 coding sequence is TGTGCCAGCAGTGACCCTACAGGGGTGAATGGCTACACCTTC.

V and J are TRBV14 and TRBJ2-5; D is perhaps TRBD2 (5 bases). The ends were cut back, 4 bases at V and 7 bases at J, with 10 bases in the middle. Per germline, CDR1 SGHDN and CDR2 FVKESK. The CDR3 has 12 residues. The DNA of the CDR3 is TGTGCCAGCAGCCTAAGACGGGGGACCCAGTACTTC. Its translation is CASSLRRGTQYF.

The chain recombines TRBV20-1 with TRBJ1-4; TRBD1 agrees at 7 bases. The CDR3 is 15 residues long. V shed 3 bases, J shed 4 bases, and the junction held 8 bases outside the gene matches. Germline V gives CDR1 DFQATT, CDR2 SNEGSKA (reference sequence). CDR3 sequence (DNA): TGCAGTGCTAGTCCCACGACAGGGATTAATGAAAAACTGTTTTTT. This gives the protein CSASPTTGINEKLFF.

This chain joins TRBV28 and TRBJ1-1; the D gene is possibly TRBD1 (5 bases). This CDR3 spans 15 amino acids. V lost 0 bases and J 7 bases, leaving 15 bases between the germline ends. Per germline, CDR1 MDHEN and CDR2 SYDVKM. CDR3 in amino acids: CASSLWSGGRIEAFF. CDR3 DNA: TGTGCCAGCAGTTTATGGTCGGGGGGGAGGATTGAAGCTTTCTTT.

Ten or more counts support this clone. The V and J genes are TRBV2 and TRBJ1-1; D is perhaps TRBD1 (6 bases). The CDR3 runs to 11 residues. The V end lost 6 bases, the J end lost 6 bases, and 8 bases lay between the germline ends. Germline CDR1 reads SNHLY; CDR2 reads FYNNEI. The CDR3 here is CASRGGPEAFF. CDR3 DNA sequence: TGTGCCAGCAGGGGGGGGCCTGAAGCTTTCTTT.

The J gene is TRBJ2-5, the V gene TRBV5-8, with 15 bases lining up with TRBD2. Germline CDR1 and CDR2: SGHTS and YDEGEE. V gave up 0 bases and J gave up 0 bases; unmatched junction bases: 0. CDR3 length equals 17 residues. CDR3 protein: CASSLGTSGGDQETQYF. Written as DNA, the CDR3 is TGTGCCAGCAGCTTGGGGACTAGCGGGGGGGACCAAGAGACCCAGTACTTC.

This clone has only one observation. CDR3 in amino acids: CATSRDRVRIGQGMEQYF. CDR3 DNA sequence: TGTGCCACCAGCAGAGATCGTGTTCGAATCGGACAGGGAATGGAGCAGTACTTC. The rearrangement links TRBV15 to TRBJ2-7; 8 bases line up with TRBD1. Germline V gene lookup returns CDR1 LNHNV and CDR2 YYDKDF (reference sequence). This CDR3 region has 18 residues. The V and J ends lost 0 bases and 7 bases, in that order; junction bases with no gene match: 17.

This rearrangement joins TRBV27 to TRBJ1-2, with 9 nucleotides matching TRBD1. V shed 10 bases, J shed 9 bases, and the junction held 15 bases outside the gene matches. This CDR3 is built from 14 residues. CDR1 and CDR2 (germline): MNHEY, SMNVEV (reference sequence). The CDR3 protein is CATSPGTGFSRYTF. The DNA for the CDR3 is TGTGCCACTTCACCCGGGACAGGGTTCTCTCGCTACACCTTC.

The chain recombines TRBV11-1 with TRBJ2-1; TRBD2 matches 8 bases. The CDR3 totals 15 residues. V shed 5 bases and J 4 bases; nucleotides not matched to a gene: 7. Germline V gene sequence: CDR1 SGHAT, CDR2 FQDESV (reference sequence). CDR3 sequence reads: CASSHRRGAYNEQFF. CDR3 nucleotide sequence: TGTGCCAGCAGCCATAGGCGGGGGGCTTACAATGAGCAGTTCTTC. Full variable domain (rest looked up from reference TRBV11-1 and TRBJ2-1): EAEVAQSPRYKITEKSQAVAFWCDPISGHATLYWYRQILGQGPELLVQFQDESVVDDSQLPKDRFSAERLKGVDSTLKIQPAELGDSAMYLCASSHRRGAYNEQFFGPGTRLTVL.

The chain employs TRBV15 and TRBJ2-5, with TRBD1 as a possible D gene (5 bases). CDR3 length: 14 amino acids. V lost 1 base to trimming and J lost 5 bases, with 11 bases between them. Germline assignment: CDR1 LNHNV and CDR2 YYDKDF (reference sequence). CDR3 nucleotide sequence: TGTGCCACCAGCAGAGTAGGGGAAACGGAGACCCAGTACTTC. Protein sequence: CATSRVGETETQYF.